Ten or more counts support the clone carrying this T cell receptor beta chain. What was amplified from RNA transcripts were TCR beta CDR3 regions. Initially, a first-round RT-PCR of the TCR CDR3 employed the HTBI primer set. Each CDR3 protein gets one entry after TCRdb re-called the multiplex PCR reads with MiXCR. The data contain about 570,000 distinct CDR3 sequences, 14% of them singletons. This sample is part of a study of T cells in Graves' hyperthyroidism and ophthalmopathy. The CDR3 is 14 residues long. Germline CDR1 reads SGDLS; CDR2 reads YYNGEE. V was clipped by 3 bases and J by 7 bases; unmatched bases: 8.

V usage is TRBV9 and J usage is TRBJ1-2; TRBD1 matches 8 bases. The sequenced material came from blood. This sequence originates from a woman aged 40-49 years with Graves' hyperthyroidism. CDR3 bases: TGTGCCAGCAGCGGCGGACAGGGAGGAAGTGGCTACACCTTC. It yields the protein CASSGGQGGSGYTF.